This T cell receptor beta chain came from a study of shared clonotypes between healthy human individuals. Study observations and caveats: Limitation of the genetic and exposure-history diversity represented came from the few donors. Read depth was anticipated to influence clonotype sharing among donors.

As for this clone: Its antigen is unknown. Sequence at one end of the junction differs from germline and may be a read error.

Only in-frame clones appear in the TCRdb table, and some are missing; sequencing was by immunoSEQ multiplex PCR. The data contain over 2,000,000 clones, 90% to 95% of them singletons. Naive CD8 cells lacked CD45RO, underwent positive selection for CCR7 and left out terminally differentiated effector memory CD45RA+ cells. Among the donors, all were Caucasian adults who lived in Nashville, Tennessee. The source material was naive CD8+ T cells from PBMCs. This clonotype was sampled from a man aged 18 to 35 in good health. Some clones in this sample may be carry-over from other donors' samples.

CDR3: CASSLGQGAYAQYF. The CDR3 DNA reads TGTGCCAGTAGTCTCGGACAGGGGGCCTACGCGCAGTACTTC. The chain recombines TRBV19 with TRBJ2-7; TRBD1 matches at 11 bases. Germline CDR1 is LNHDA and CDR2 is SQIVND (reference sequence). This CDR3 spans 14 amino acids.